This TCR beta chain was identified in a study of T cells in Graves' hyperthyroidism and ophthalmopathy (dated by TCRdb to between 2019 and 2020). General notes on the study: Peripheral blood samples were taken at initial diagnosis, before any treatment was given. A discovery cohort of about 100 patients, about 44 with Graves' ophthalmopathy and roughly 59 with stable Graves' hyperthyroidism, was used to find distinguishing TCR V-J signatures. An independent validation cohort of around 20 hyperthyroidism patients and about 16 patients who later progressed to ophthalmopathy tested prospective prediction of ophthalmopathy. The 90 or so discovery patients were randomly split 7:3 into training and test sets. In more than five Graves' hyperthyroidism patients, the study also compared T-cell repertoires from thyroid tissue with T-cell repertoires from blood. After sampling, hyperthyroidism patients received methimazole starting at 30 mg daily, and ophthalmopathy patients received high-dose intravenous methylprednisolone. The paper reports TCR Vbeta CDR3 sequencing of approximately 140 peripheral blood samples: some 41 ophthalmopathy, under 80 hyperthyroidism and 17 progressor patients.

Results and caveats for the whole study, not just this receptor: In validation, the model predicted progression to ophthalmopathy with roughly 70% sensitivity and over 72% specificity, a median of roughly seven months before onset. Sample size was not statistically predetermined, and blinding of investigators to group allocation was not performed. Ophthalmopathy was separated from stable hyperthyroidism by a 13 V-J signature model, with about 88% sensitivity and roughly 84% specificity obtained in cross-validation and 80%/75% obtained in testing. Most expanded thyroid clonotypes (frequency above 0.001) were also found in blood, which suggests that blood repertoires may mirror thyroid immune responses.

Hyperthyroidism patients were aged 18 to 65 years and newly diagnosed, with disease duration of less than 2 months. Exclusion was applied to patients with uncontrolled infections, other autoimmune diseases, pregnancy or lactation. Diagnoses relied on clinical symptoms, serum thyroxine and TRAb, thyroid ultrasound and orbital computed tomography. Blood from progressor patients was collected at the time of first diagnosis with hyperthyroidism, before any ophthalmopathy symptoms had appeared. PBMCs were separated from around 9.1 ml of fresh peripheral blood using Ficoll-Paque density gradient centrifugation. Progressor patients were first diagnosed with Graves' hyperthyroidism and then developed ophthalmopathy during follow-up. Total RNA was extracted using Trizol reagent, and RNA quality was assessed on an Agilent 2100 Bioanalyzer. With regard to this clonotype: It lacks a known antigen. The sample holds no much larger clone one base away, and base qualities are not on file.

The germline ends are 8 bases apart after V is trimmed by 1 base and J by 8 bases. The CDR3, cysteine through phenylalanine, is 12 amino acids long. Of all the DNA, just the CDR3 is kept, 36 bases in frame from base 1. Via the germline V gene, CDR1 is MGHRA and CDR2 YSYEKL. The TCR beta CDR3 regions were amplified from RNA transcripts. The first round of RT-PCR for the TCR CDR3 was performed with the HTBI primer set and the Qiagen OneStep RT-PCR kit. A second multiplex PCR round built the libraries, followed by size selection and purification. Paired-end sequencing of the libraries was performed with 100 bp reads on an Illumina HiSeq2000. The authors' pipeline ran thus. SOAPnuke was used to process the raw data, with reads discarded if the reads contained adapters or uncalled bases, had a mean Phred below 15, or lacked an exact constant-primer or identifier match. COPE v1.2.5 was used to merge the high-quality paired reads, and each unique nucleotide sequence was defined as a clonotype. MiTCR v1.1 was used to align clonotypes to the IMGT TRBV, TRBD and TRBJ reference segments. The analysis was restricted to V-J combinations with a frequency above 0.0001, which together covered roughly 99% of the repertoires. A TCS score was defined as the ratio of F50 (clonal expansion) to E x V (chaos), with BLOSUM62-based TCRdist applied between CDR3 peptides within each V-J. Welch's t-statistics and random forest reduced around 510 V-J features to 10 to 15, which were used in a naive Bayes classifier (R e1071). The public reads were reprocessed in TCRdb via fastp at Q25 and MiXCR, keeping in-frame beta chains. Each entry merges the rows of one CDR3 protein and shows their most common DNA and genes. The V and J calls follow TCRdb's processing rather than the paper's. The sample table contains hundreds of thousands of distinct CDR3 sequences; only one count was recorded for roughly a sixth of them. The ten largest account for 15% to 20% of the sample.

The V and J genes are TRBV4-1 and TRBJ1-1, with the D segment identity uncertain. The sequence was obtained from a woman aged 50 to 65 with Graves' hyperthyroidism that later progressed to Graves' ophthalmopathy. The specimen sequenced was blood. In nucleotides, the sequence is TGCGCCAGCAGCCAAGGGTATTCGGAAGCTTTCTTT. This sequence encodes CASSQGYSEAFF.